The 2 T cell receptor beta chains reported below all come from one sample, sequenced in a study of graft-versus-host responses after intestinal transplantation. Assay used: immunoSEQ multiplex PCR; TCRdb lists only in-frame clones, some missing. Among about 10,000 clones listed, over 30% were seen once. Researchers placed approximately 200,000 CFSE-labeled responder cells in culture with approximately 200,000 irradiated, violet-dye-labeled stimulator cells. Sample: alloreactive CD8+ T cells from a mixed lymphocyte reaction culture, taken before intestinal transplant. Noted subset: CFSE-low proliferating T cells sorted from approximately 6-day pre-transplant mixed lymphocyte reaction (GvH or HvG direction). The receptors were sampled from a human patient who received an intestinal transplant.

This clone was recorded a few times. The chain combines TRBV23-1 with TRBJ2-7; perhaps TRBD1 as D (6 bases). TRBV23-1 is placed among ORFs of uncertain function. The CDR3 runs to 14 residues. With 4 bases removed from V and 3 bases from J, the gap between germline ends came to 13 bases. CDR3 amino acids: CASSRAGANYEQYF. DNA for the CDR3: TGCGCCAGCAGTCGAGCAGGGGCGAACTACGAGCAGTACTTC.

The rearrangement joins TRBV14 to TRBJ2-7; 7 positions agree with TRBD1. Germline trimming cut 1 base from V and 6 bases from J; bases unmatched to any gene: 3. The CDR3 spans 13 residues. Germline lookup yields CDR1 SGHDN and CDR2 FVKESK. CDR3 nucleotide sequence: TGTGCCAGCAGCCAAGGACAGGGACCCGAGCAGTACTTC. Amino acid sequence: CASSQGQGPEQYF.